This paragraph covers one T cell receptor beta chain sequence. Trimming cost V 5 bases and J 2 bases, with 9 bases left between them. Per the germline V gene, CDR1 is LNHDA and CDR2 is SQIVND (reference sequence). This CDR3 region has 14 residues. Naive CD8 cells lacked CD45RO, underwent positive selection for CCR7 and left out terminally differentiated effector memory CD45RA+ cells. The data belong to a study of shared clonotypes between healthy human individuals. The assay was run at deep level. The method was immunoSEQ multiplex PCR; TCRdb's version includes in-frame clones alone and lacks a portion of them. In the table there are roughly 2,000,000 clones, roughly 95% of which are singletons.

This TCR derives from a man aged 18 to 29 in good health. Some clones in this sample may be carry-over from other donors' samples. This sequence joins TRBV19 and TRBJ1-4; D ambiguous. Source material: naive CD8+ T cells from PBMCs. The CDR3: CASSELATNEKLFF. Here the CDR3 DNA reads TGTGCCAGTAGTGAGTTAGCGACTAATGAAAAACTGTTTTTT.